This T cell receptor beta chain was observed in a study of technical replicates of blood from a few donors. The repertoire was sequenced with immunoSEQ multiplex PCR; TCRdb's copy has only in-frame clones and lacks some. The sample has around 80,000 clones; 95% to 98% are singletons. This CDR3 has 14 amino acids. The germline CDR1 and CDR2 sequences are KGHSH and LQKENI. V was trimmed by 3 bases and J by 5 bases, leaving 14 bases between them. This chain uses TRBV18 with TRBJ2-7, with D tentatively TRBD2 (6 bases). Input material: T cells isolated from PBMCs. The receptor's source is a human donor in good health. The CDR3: CASSPVLASDEQYF. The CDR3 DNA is TGTGCCAGCTCACCCGTACTAGCTTCGGACGAGCAGTACTTC.